These 6 T cell receptor beta chains were sequenced from one sample in a study of cytotoxic CD8 clonotypes in ibrutinib-treated CLL. TCRdb's copy holds only in-frame clones and misses some; the assay was immunoSEQ multiplex PCR. Among some 200,000 clones, over 65% were seen once, and the ten largest hold roughly 5.9%. The specimen was PBMCs, collected after 12 months of ibrutinib treatment. These receptors came from a human donor with chronic lymphocytic leukemia.

V gene TRBV9 combines with J gene TRBJ2-4; possibly TRBD2 for D (5 bases). The V gene lost 0 bases and the J gene lost 0 bases, with 7 bases spanning the gap. The germline V gene encodes CDR1 SGDLS and CDR2 YYNGEE. This CDR3 is built from 15 residues. For the CDR3, the DNA is TGTGCCAGCAGCGTAGGGGAGCTAGCCAAAAACATTCAGTACTTC. Its translation is CASSVGELAKNIQYF.

This clone was seen only a few times. This chain uses TRBV30 with TRBJ1-2, with D hard to call. The CDR3 totals 11 residues. V gave up 2 bases and J gave up 7 bases, with 8 bases separating them. Germline CDR1 is GTSNPN and CDR2 is SVGIG (reference sequence). CDR3 bases: TGTGCCTGGAGTACCGGTTTTGGCTACACCTTC. Translated: CAWSTGFGYTF.

The J gene is TRBJ2-7, the V gene TRBV30; D is undetermined. The CDR3 contains 14 residues. Trimming stripped 1 base from V and 1 base from J, with 11 bases between. Looked up from germline, CDR1 is GTSNPN and CDR2 is SVGIG (reference sequence). CDR3: CAWSADGFSYEQYF. In DNA form, the CDR3 reads TGTGCCTGGAGTGCGGACGGATTTTCCTACGAGCAGTACTTC.

For the CDR3, the DNA is TGTGCCAGCAGTGACTACAGGGGGGGCGGGGAGCTGTTTTTT. Its protein product is CASSDYRGGGELFF. J is TRBJ2-2 and V is TRBV7-2, with a tentative D call TRBD1 (8 bases). Trimming pared 6 bases from V and 7 bases from J, leaving 15 bases between. Germline CDR1 and CDR2: SGHTA and FQGNSA. The CDR3 runs 14 residues.

This chain connects TRBV18 to TRBJ1-3, with a possible D match to TRBD1 (5 bases). Germline V gene sequence: CDR1 KGHSH, CDR2 LQKENI. The CDR3 extends over 14 amino acids. V gave up 7 bases and J gave up 0 bases, with 10 bases separating them. CDR3 residues: CASLGDRSGNTIYF. The CDR3 bases are TGTGCCAGCTTGGGGGATCGCTCTGGAAACACCATATATTTT. The full variable domain, with the rest looked up from reference TRBV18 and TRBJ1-3, is NAGVMQNPRHLVRRRGQEARLRCSPMKGHSHVYWYRQLPEEGLKFMVYLQKENIIDESGMPKERFSAEFPKEGPSILRIQQVVRGDSAAYFCASLGDRSGNTIYFGEGSWLTVV.

The chain is built from TRBV9 and TRBJ2-1; 10 positions agree with TRBD2. CDR1 and CDR2 (germline): SGDLS, YYNGEE. The CDR3 has 17 residues. Germline trimming cut 0 bases from V and 9 bases from J; bases unmatched to any gene: 12. CDR3 in DNA: TGTGCCAGCAGCGTAGAAATGCTAGCGGGAGAATCAAGTGAGCAGTTCTTC. It encodes CASSVEMLAGESSEQFF.